What follows are 10 T cell receptor beta chains derived from one specimen sequenced in a study of blood T cell repertoires in COVID-19 (TCRdb year 2020). Library preparation used the immunoSEQ multiplex PCR assay. TCRdb mirrors the immuneACCESS table, restricted to in-frame sequences. Some clones are absent from its copies; in checked studies, under half trace to an unresolved V gene, and the reason for the others is unknown. The sample data list just over 300,000 clones, and about 91% of these were observed just once. 8.5% to 10% of the sample belongs to the ten largest clones. Input material: PBMCs or T cells enriched from blood (not recorded which). Receptors were obtained from a woman aged 18-30 years who had recovered from COVID-19.

The chain is built from TRBV9 and TRBJ1-4; TRBD1 matches 7 bases. The germline V gene has CDR1 SGDLS and CDR2 YYNGEE. CDR3 length: 14 residues. Trimming at V came to 0 bases and at J to 7 bases, leaving 3 bases not matched to a gene. CDR3 in amino acids: CASSVGSGGEKLFF. In DNA form, the CDR3 reads TGTGCCAGCAGCGTAGGCTCAGGGGGTGAAAAACTGTTTTTT.

The rearrangement joins TRBV19 to TRBJ1-5, with D perhaps TRBD1 (6 bases). CDR3 length equals 16 residues. V lost 3 bases to trimming and J lost 5 bases, with 17 bases between them. CDR1 is LNHDA, CDR2 SQIVND, per germline (reference sequence). The DNA of the CDR3 is TGTGCCAGTAGTATTCTTTTACAGGGTGGGGATCAGCCCCAGCATTTT. This sequence encodes CASSILLQGGDQPQHF. Filled out from reference TRBV19 and TRBJ1-5, the complete variable domain reads DGGITQSPKYLFRKEGQNVTLSCEQNLNHDAMYWYRQDPGQGLRLIYYSQIVNDFQKGDIAEGYSVSREKKESFPLTVTSAQKNPTAFYLCASSILLQGGDQPQHFGDGTRLSIL.

This chain connects TRBV7-9 to TRBJ1-1; D unclear. CDR1 and CDR2 from the germline V gene are SEHNR and FQNEAQ (reference sequence). The ends were cut back, 7 bases at V and 3 bases at J, with 15 bases in the middle. The CDR3 has 14 amino acids. The CDR3 loop reads CASTRPGEDTEAFF. The DNA for the CDR3 is TGTGCCAGCACCCGCCCCGGGGAGGACACTGAAGCTTTCTTT. The variable domain in full, completed from reference TRBV7-9 and TRBJ1-1, reads DTGVSQNPRHKITKRGQNVTFRCDPISEHNRLYWYRQTLGQGPEFLTYFQNEAQLEKSRLLSDRFSAERPKGSFSTLEIQRTEQGDSAMYLCASTRPGEDTEAFFGQGTRLTVV.

This sequence joins TRBV4-3 and TRBJ1-1, with D possibly matching TRBD1 (5 bases). Germline V lookup: CDR1 LGHNA, CDR2 YSLEER. Trimming cost V 4 bases and J 7 bases, with 10 bases left between them. The CDR3 has 12 residues. CDR3 nucleotide sequence: TGCGCCAGCAGCCCGGGGGGTAGTGAAGCTTTCTTT. It is translated as CASSPGGSEAFF.

This chain connects TRBV18 to TRBJ2-2; D possibly corresponds to TRBD2 (6 bases). Per germline, CDR1 KGHSH and CDR2 LQKENI. Trimming took off 3 bases at V and 6 bases at J, with 11 bases between the two ends. CDR3 length: 14 amino acids. CDR3 amino acids: CASSPKSGAGELFF. In DNA form, the CDR3 reads TGTGCCAGCTCACCTAAATCGGGGGCCGGGGAGCTGTTTTTT.

The V gene is TRBV6-1, the J gene TRBJ2-1, with a tentative D call TRBD2 (6 bases). The CDR3 covers 14 residues. Germline V gives CDR1 MNHNS, CDR2 SASEGT. The V end was cut by 2 bases, the J end by 4 bases, with 9 bases between. CDR3 DNA sequence: TGTGCCAGCAGTGAATCAGGGAGGTACAATGAGCAGTTCTTC. Amino acids: CASSESGRYNEQFF.

The J gene is TRBJ1-3, the V gene TRBV30; TRBD1 aligns across 7 bases. The trim removed 0 bases at V and 3 bases at J, leaving 5 bases unmatched. The germline V gene has CDR1 GTSNPN and CDR2 SVGIG (reference sequence). The CDR3 is made up of 15 amino acids. CDR3 in amino acids: CAWSVRQGVGNTIYF. The CDR3 bases are TGTGCCTGGAGTGTACGACAGGGTGTTGGAAACACCATATATTTT. Combining the CDR3 with reference TRBV30 and TRBJ1-3 gives the whole variable domain SQTIHQWPATLVQPVGSPLSLECTVEGTSNPNLYWYRQAAGRGLQLLFYSVGIGQISSEVPQNLSASRPQDRQFILSSKKLLLSDSGFYLCAWSVRQGVGNTIYFGEGSWLTVV.

The chain's CDR3 is CASSPTGTSSYNSPLHF. CDR3 bases: TGTGCCAGCTCACCAACAGGAACGAGCTCCTATAATTCACCCCTCCACTTT. The rearrangement joins TRBV18 to TRBJ1-6; a possible D gene is TRBD1 (5 bases). The CDR3 is 17 amino acids. V was pared by 2 bases and J by 0 bases, with 11 bases between. The germline gives CDR1 KGHSH, CDR2 LQKENI.

CDR3 region: CASSVVGRGLTDTQYF. In nucleotides, the CDR3 is TGTGCCAGCAGCGTAGTGGGGCGGGGACTCACAGATACGCAGTATTTT. The chain combines TRBV9 with TRBJ2-3, with D tentatively TRBD2 (6 bases). In germline, CDR1 is SGDLS, CDR2 YYNGEE. V gave up 0 bases and J gave up 2 bases, with 13 bases separating them. The length of the CDR3 is 16 residues.

This chain links TRBV30 with TRBJ1-6; D is unclear. This CDR3 region has 12 residues. The V end was cut by 0 bases, the J end by 17 bases, with 14 bases between. CDR1 and CDR2 (germline): GTSNPN, SVGIG (reference sequence). The CDR3 here is CAWSVRGLSIHF. The CDR3, as DNA: TGTGCCTGGAGTGTTCGTGGACTATCCATCCACTTT.